This T cell receptor (beta chain) was found in a study of shared clonotypes between healthy human individuals. This CDR3 spans 16 amino acids. Germline assignment: CDR1 SGHTA and CDR2 FQGTGA. Trimming removed 0 bases from V and 2 bases from J, with 11 bases in between. Measured with immunoSEQ multiplex PCR; TCRdb has only the in-frame clones, and not every one. The top ten clones hold 0.3% to 0.4% of a sample with about 2.3 million clones, about 92% of them seen once. Sequences were obtained from naive CD4+ T cells from PBMCs. The subset: CD45RA+ positively selected. The chain carries TRBV7-3 and TRBJ2-1; weak D call: TRBD2 (6 bases). The clonotype comes from a man aged 18-30 years in good health. Some clones in this sample may be carry-over from other donors' samples. The CDR3 DNA is TGTGCCAGCAGCTTAACCGGGAGCGCTCCCTACAATGAGCAGTTCTTC. Its protein is CASSLTGSAPYNEQFF.